What follows are 22 T cell receptor beta chains derived from one specimen sequenced in a study of CD8+CD57+ T cells in acquired aplastic anemia. Genomic DNA acted as the template from which TCR beta VDJ combination and CDR3 sequence profiling were carried out. TCRdb independently ran MiXCR on the reads; one entry per CDR3 protein. The repertoire holds around 220,000 distinct CDR3 sequences, with approximately 51% as singletons. All patients picked for sequencing had shown, by flow cytometry, an expansion of CD8+CD57+ cells. Sequences were obtained from sorted CD4+, CD8+, or CD8+CD57+ T cells (not recorded which) from PBMCs. These receptors were taken from a human donor with aplastic anemia.

A few counts support this clonotype. This sequence joins TRBV28 and TRBJ1-2; D possibly corresponds to TRBD1 (5 bases). CDR3 size: 13 residues. CDR1 is MDHEN, CDR2 SYDVKM, per germline. Trimming left V 4 bases short and J 2 bases short, with 8 bases between. The CDR3 loop is CASSSTENYGYTF. The DNA of the CDR3 is TGTGCCAGCAGTTCGACAGAGAACTATGGCTACACCTTC.

This clonotype was seen repeatedly, ten times or more. The chain combines TRBV19 with TRBJ2-7; TRBD1 matches at 7 bases. The CDR3 consists of 12 residues. Germline CDR1 and CDR2: LNHDA and SQIVND (reference sequence). Germline trimming cut 5 bases from V and 7 bases from J; bases unmatched to any gene: 5. The CDR3 nucleotides read TGTGCCAGTAGTCAACAGGGGTTGGAGCAGTACTTC. Residues: CASSQQGLEQYF.

In its sample, this clonotype was seen a few times. A read error is possible here, since a much larger clone lies one base away. Here the CDR3 DNA reads TGTGCCAGCAGTGAATCAGGCGGGAGGAAGGGCGGGGAGCTGTTTTTT. Residues: CASSESGGRKGGELFF. This chain uses TRBV2 with TRBJ2-2; TRBD2 matches 8 bases. V was clipped by 2 bases and J by 7 bases; unmatched bases: 9. Germline CDR1 is SNHLY and CDR2 is FYNNEI. The CDR3 is 16 amino acids.

The chain recombines TRBV6-5 with TRBJ2-4; D is possibly TRBD1 (7 bases). The CDR3 is 15 amino acids. V lost 6 bases and J 0 bases, leaving 12 bases between the germline ends. Germline CDR1 MNHEY, CDR2 SVGAGI. The CDR3 here is CASSSGGIAKNIQYF. CDR3 nucleotide sequence: TGTGCCAGCAGCTCAGGGGGGATAGCCAAAAACATTCAGTACTTC.

Concerning this clonotype: Because the CDR3 is missing its conserved closing phenylalanine or tryptophan, this is likely a read error. The limits of the CDR3 on the DNA are not certain, so only TCRdb's listed CDR3 is given. The chain carries TRBV10-3 and TRBJ2-5; TRBD1, the table's D call, was not compared with the DNA. Per the germline V gene, CDR1 is ENHRY and CDR2 is SYGVKD. The CDR3 length equals 16 residues, ends included. This CDR3 reads CAISEQGRTYGYTSGS.

This chain connects TRBV20-1 to TRBJ2-3; D is uncertain. With 6 bases removed from V and 0 bases from J, the gap between germline ends came to 10 bases. The CDR3 consists of 13 residues. CDR1 is DFQATT, CDR2 SNEGSKA, per germline (reference sequence). This CDR3 is CSAMATSTDTQYF. The CDR3 bases are TGCAGTGCAATGGCCACGAGCACAGATACGCAGTATTTT.

The table lists this clonotype with a few counts. The V and J genes are TRBV3-1 and TRBJ2-1, with D perhaps TRBD2 (6 bases). V was cut by 1 base and J by 6 bases, with 7 bases left in between. The CDR3 runs 13 residues. The germline gives CDR1 LGHDT, CDR2 YNNKEL (reference sequence). The CDR3 sequence is CASSQVTSNEQFF. Here the CDR3 DNA reads TGTGCCAGCAGCCAAGTGACTAGCAATGAGCAGTTCTTC.

The chain combines TRBV7-2 with TRBJ2-1; D gene ambiguous. The V gene lost 9 bases and the J gene lost 13 bases, with 7 bases spanning the gap. The length of the CDR3 is 8 residues. CDR1 is SGHTA, CDR2 FQGNSA, per germline. CDR3 amino acids: CARLSQFF. The CDR3 region has the DNA TGTGCCAGACTTTCACAGTTCTTC.

The CDR3 DNA reads TGTGCCAGCAGCTATAGGACTAGCGGGGGGGATGAGCAGTACTTC. This codes for CASSYRTSGGDEQYF. V gene TRBV7-9 combines with J gene TRBJ2-7; 15 nucleotides align to TRBD2. There are 15 residues in the CDR3. The germline gives CDR1 SEHNR, CDR2 FQNEAQ (reference sequence). Unmatched junction bases numbered 5, after V lost 4 bases and J lost 7 bases.

This clonotype came up many times. This sequence joins TRBV7-3 and TRBJ2-2; D might be TRBD1 (5 bases). Germline CDR1 reads SGHTA; CDR2 reads FQGTGA. The CDR3 is 14 amino acids. V was pared by 6 bases and J by 5 bases, with 13 bases between. CDR3 protein: CASSPKTGTGELFF. The CDR3 region has the DNA TGTGCCAGCAGTCCCAAAACAGGAACCGGGGAGCTGTTTTTT.

In its sample, this clonotype was seen once. It may be a read error: a sequence one base away is much more abundant. The chain recombines TRBV7-9 with TRBJ2-1; D is undetermined. Germline values: CDR1 SEHNR, CDR2 FQNEAQ (reference sequence). Trimming stripped 3 bases from V and 5 bases from J, with 11 bases between. This CDR3 comprises 14 residues. CDR3 residues: CASSLGRRDNEQFF. The CDR3 nucleotides read TGTGCCAGCAGCTTGGGCCGCAGAGACAATGAGCAGTTCTTC.

This sequence joins TRBV10-3 and TRBJ1-4; possibly TRBD1 for D (5 bases). Trimming took off 0 bases at V and 10 bases at J, with 6 bases between the two ends. CDR3 length: 12 amino acids. Germline V gene data show CDR1 as ENHRY and CDR2 as SYGVKD. This chain's CDR3 is CAISESRGKLFF. The CDR3 DNA reads as TGTGCCATCAGTGAGTCAAGGGGAAAACTGTTTTTT.

This clonotype came up a few times. The V gene is TRBV24-1, the J gene TRBJ1-5, with a weak D call TRBD1 (5 bases). The V gene's germline CDR1 is KGHDR and CDR2 SFDVKD. The CDR3 is made up of 14 amino acids. Trimming removed 5 bases from V and 2 bases from J, with 9 bases in between. The CDR3 nucleotides read TGTGCCACCAGTGCAGGGATGGGCAATCAGCCCCAGCATTTT. This gives the protein CATSAGMGNQPQHF.

In regard to this clonotype: One junction end does not reproduce the germline sequence, and a read error may be involved. This rearrangement joins TRBV20-1 to TRBJ1-4; TRBD1 matches at 8 bases. The CDR3 loop spans 14 amino acids. Germline V gene sequence: CDR1 DFQATT, CDR2 SNEGSKA (reference sequence). The CDR3 nucleotides are TGCAGTGCTAGAGGGGCAGGGGGCAATGAAAAACTGTTCTTT. As protein: CSARGAGGNEKLFF.

Worth noting for this clonotype: This sequence may be a read error, since a much larger clone differs from it by one base. The CDR3 end shows no conserved phenylalanine or tryptophan, and so a read error is likely. This chain links TRBV20-1 with TRBJ2-2; TRBD2 agrees at 8 bases. Germline V gene lookup returns CDR1 DFQATT and CDR2 SNEGSKA (reference sequence). The CDR3 runs 15 residues. J gave up 4 bases and V 1 base, and 5 bases lay outside the gene matches. The CDR3 DNA reads TGCAGTGCTAGAGCCGGGACTAGATCCACCGGGGAGCTGTTTCTT. As protein: CSARAGTRSTGELFL.

This clonotype appeared many times. V and J are TRBV19 and TRBJ1-5; D remains ambiguous. The CDR3 is 13 amino acids. V was clipped by 10 bases and J by 1 base, with 11 bases between them. The V gene's germline CDR1 is LNHDA and CDR2 SQIVND (reference sequence). CDR3 in amino acids: CATSDRSNQPQHF. CDR3 nucleotide sequence: TGTGCCACCTCCGATAGGAGCAATCAGCCCCAGCATTTT.

This clonotype was recorded at least ten times. The rearrangement uses TRBV4-2 and TRBJ1-1, with D tentatively TRBD1 (6 bases). V was pared by 3 bases and J by 13 bases, with 18 bases between. The germline V gene encodes CDR1 LGHNA and CDR2 YNFKEQ. This CDR3 is built from 13 residues. CDR3 sequence (DNA): TGTGCCAGCAGCCATGGGGGCAGAGGTTCAGATTTCTTT. Translated, it gives CASSHGGRGSDFF.

The chain carries TRBV7-9 and TRBJ2-7, with TRBD2 matching 9 bases. V lost 4 bases to trimming and J lost 4 bases; unmatched junction nucleotides: 11. Germline values: CDR1 SEHNR, CDR2 FQNEAQ (reference sequence). CDR3 length equals 16 residues. CDR3 in amino acids: CASSSLPAGGGYEQYF. In DNA, the CDR3 is TGTGCCAGCAGCTCCCTACCAGCGGGGGGCGGGTACGAGCAGTACTTC.

This clonotype was counted many times. The chain carries TRBV19 and TRBJ2-4; TRBD2 is a possible D gene (6 bases). CDR3 size: 16 residues. Germline loops: CDR1 LNHDA, CDR2 SQIVND (reference sequence). V was pared by 5 bases and J by 6 bases, with 20 bases between. The CDR3 spells CASSAPLGGTPNIQYF. The CDR3 DNA follows: TGTGCCAGTAGTGCCCCCTTGGGCGGGACGCCAAACATTCAGTACTTC.

This chain links TRBV7-2 with TRBJ2-5; 7 nucleotides align to TRBD2. The CDR3 runs 17 residues. In germline, CDR1 is SGHTA, CDR2 FQGNSA. With V trimmed by 5 bases and J by 5 bases, 17 bases remained unmatched. CDR3 coding DNA: TGTGCCAGCAGCCACCAAATTAACCTAGCGGCGGTCGAGACCCAGTACTTC. It translates to CASSHQINLAAVETQYF.

This clonotype was seen only a few times. The chain couples TRBV6-1 to TRBJ1-4, with D uncertain. The V gene's germline CDR1 is MNHNS and CDR2 SASEGT. Trimming pared 0 bases from V and 0 bases from J, leaving 11 bases between. The CDR3 covers 17 residues. The CDR3 protein is CASSEAPSGPTNEKLFF. CDR3 bases: TGTGCCAGCAGTGAAGCGCCTTCCGGGCCAACTAATGAAAAACTGTTTTTT.

This clonotype was picked up one time. The genes are TRBV2 and TRBJ2-7; D remains ambiguous. The length of the CDR3 is 11 residues. Germline loops: CDR1 SNHLY, CDR2 FYNNEI. V lost 7 bases to trimming and J lost 6 bases, with 10 bases between them. The CDR3 DNA reads as TGTGCCAGCACCCTATTAGGCGAGCAGTACTTC. Protein sequence: CASTLLGEQYF.